This T cell receptor beta chain was documented in a study of cytomegalovirus exposure and HLA in healthy donors. There are 15 residues in the CDR3. The germline V gene has CDR1 MGHDK and CDR2 SYGVNS. J lost 5 bases, V lost 5 bases, and 9 bases had no gene match. The table lists this clone with a few counts. Use of 60 Vbeta and 13 Jbeta primers characterized the PCR. Libraries were prepared by immunoSEQ multiplex PCR; TCRdb keeps only in-frame clonotypes and omits some of them. Of approximately 110,000 clones listed, approximately 70% are singletons. The chain has TRBV25-1 and TRBJ2-7, with 10 bases fitting TRBD1. The sample was PBMCs. This TCR was recovered from a man aged 55 to 70 in good health and CMV-seropositive. The CDR3: CASSNSGQGDHEQYF. In DNA, the CDR3 is TGTGCCAGCAGTAACTCAGGACAGGGGGATCACGAGCAGTACTTC.